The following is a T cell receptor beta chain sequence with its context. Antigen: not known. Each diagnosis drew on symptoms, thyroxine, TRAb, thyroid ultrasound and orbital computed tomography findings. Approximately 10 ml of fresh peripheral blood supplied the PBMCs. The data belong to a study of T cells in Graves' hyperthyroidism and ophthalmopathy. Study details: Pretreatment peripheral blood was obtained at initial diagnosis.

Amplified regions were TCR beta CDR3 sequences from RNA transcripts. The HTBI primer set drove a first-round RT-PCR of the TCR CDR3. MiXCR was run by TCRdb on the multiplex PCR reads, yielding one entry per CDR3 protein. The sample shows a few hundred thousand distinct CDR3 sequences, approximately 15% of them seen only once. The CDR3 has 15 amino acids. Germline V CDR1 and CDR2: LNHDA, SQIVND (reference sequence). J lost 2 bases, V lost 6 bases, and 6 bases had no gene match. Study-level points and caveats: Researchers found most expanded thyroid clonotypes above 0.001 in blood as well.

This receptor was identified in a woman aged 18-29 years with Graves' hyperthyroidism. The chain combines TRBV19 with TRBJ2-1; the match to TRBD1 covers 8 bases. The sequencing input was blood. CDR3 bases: TGTGCCAGTAGGCCCCGACAGGGGACCTACAATGAGCAGTTCTTC. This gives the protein CASRPRQGTYNEQFF.